This T cell receptor (beta chain) was identified in a study of spatial heterogeneity in lung cancer. Study observations and caveats: For expanded intratumoral alpha and beta TCRs, counts tracked tumor mutation counts.

By frequency in the sample, this clonotype is medium-sized. The antigen remains undetermined. In TCRdb, the 5' RACE reads were re-called with MiXCR into one record per CDR3 protein. The repertoire consists of 13,000 or so distinct CDR3 sequences, with about 5% occurring once and the leading ten covering 11%. Time point: sample taken at primary tumor resection. The study sequenced unsorted whole RNA from tumor, nontumor lung or frozen PBMC. Looked up from germline, CDR1 is SGHTA and CDR2 is FQGTGA. Trimming pared 0 bases from V and 1 base from J, leaving 7 bases between. The CDR3 is 14 residues long. The chain carries TRBV7-3 and TRBJ2-7; D is ambiguous. The clonotype originates from a female donor with early-stage non-small cell lung cancer. Specimen: lung tumor tissue, collected at surgery. The CDR3 loop reads CASSLTAGSYEQYF. CDR3 coding DNA: TGTGCCAGCAGCTTAACGGCTGGTTCCTACGAGCAGTACTTC. The variable domain in full, with the rest retrieved from reference TRBV7-3 and TRBJ2-7, is GAGVSQTPSNKVTEKGKYVELRCDPISGHTALYWYRQSLGQGPEFLIYFQGTGAADDSGLPNDRFFAVRPEGSVSTLKIQRTERGDSAVYLCASSLTAGSYEQYFGPGTRLTVT.